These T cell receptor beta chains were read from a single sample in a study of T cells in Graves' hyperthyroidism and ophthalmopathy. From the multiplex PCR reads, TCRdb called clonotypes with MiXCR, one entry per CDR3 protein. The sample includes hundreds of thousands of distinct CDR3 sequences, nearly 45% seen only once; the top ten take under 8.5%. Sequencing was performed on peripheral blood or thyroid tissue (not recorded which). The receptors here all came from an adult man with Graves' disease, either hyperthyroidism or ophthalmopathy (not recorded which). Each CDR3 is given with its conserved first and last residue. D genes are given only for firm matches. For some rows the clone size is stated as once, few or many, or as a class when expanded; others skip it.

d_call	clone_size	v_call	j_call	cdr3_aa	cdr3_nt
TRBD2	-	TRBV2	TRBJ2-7	CAGSRTSGNEQYF	TGTGCCGGCAGCCGGACTAGCGGGAACGAGCAGTACTTC
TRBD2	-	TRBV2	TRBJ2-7	CASSVTSGTRGSYEQYF	TGTGCCAGCAGCGTGACTAGCGGGACCAGGGGCTCCTACGAGCAGTACTTC
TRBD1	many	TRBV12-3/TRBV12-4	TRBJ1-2	CASSLGAGTAYGYTF	TGTGCCAGCAGTTTAGGGGCCGGGACAGCCTATGGCTACACCTTC
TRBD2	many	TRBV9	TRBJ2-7	CASSVGATGGPYEQYF	TGTGCCAGCAGCGTAGGGGCTACGGGAGGGCCCTACGAGCAGTACTTC
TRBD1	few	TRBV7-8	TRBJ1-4	CASSPPGQGDEKLFF	TGTGCCAGCAGTCCTCCGGGACAGGGGGATGAAAAACTGTTTTTT
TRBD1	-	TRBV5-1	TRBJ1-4	CASSPGQVGSTNEKLFF	TGCGCCAGCAGCCCGGGACAGGTGGGGTCAACTAATGAAAAACTGTTTTTT
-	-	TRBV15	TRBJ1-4	CATSLRRGLSNEKLFF	TGTGCCACCAGCCTGAGGCGGGGGTTGAGTAATGAAAAACTGTTTTTT
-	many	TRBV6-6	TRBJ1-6	CASSYSRPVQPLHF	TGTGCCAGCAGTTACTCGAGGCCAGTTCAACCCCTCCACTTT
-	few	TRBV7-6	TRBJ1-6	CASSSNRRGSPLHF	TGTGCCAGCAGCTCCAATCGGAGGGGTTCACCCCTCCACTTT
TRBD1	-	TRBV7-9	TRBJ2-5	CASSATGGGEPQYF	TGTGCCAGCAGCGCGACAGGGGGCGGGGAGCCCCAGTACTTC
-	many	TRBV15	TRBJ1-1	CATSSGGYTEAFF	TGTGCCACCAGCAGCGGGGGCTACACTGAAGCTTTCTTT
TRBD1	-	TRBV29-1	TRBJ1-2	CSVGTGHTYGYTF	TGCAGCGTTGGGACAGGTCACACCTACGGCTACACCTTC
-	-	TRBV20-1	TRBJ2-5	CSARGLGETQYF	TGCAGTGCTAGGGGCCTGGGGGAGACCCAGTACTTC
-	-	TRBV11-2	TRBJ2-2	CASSNRDTGELFF	TGTGCCAGCAGCAACAGGGACACCGGGGAGCTGTTTTTT
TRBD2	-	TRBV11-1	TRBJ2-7	CASSSTAGTSGSPHEQYF	TGTGCCAGCAGCTCAACAGCCGGGACTAGCGGGAGCCCCCACGAGCAGTACTTC
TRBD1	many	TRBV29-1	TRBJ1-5	CSVGGQGAGQPQHF	TGCAGCGTGGGAGGACAGGGGGCTGGTCAGCCCCAGCATTTT
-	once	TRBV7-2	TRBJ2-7	CASSASGAYEQYF	TGTGCCAGCAGTGCCTCAGGAGCCTACGAGCAGTACTTC
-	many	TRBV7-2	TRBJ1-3	CASSQLVGKGGGNTIYF	TGTGCCAGCAGCCAATTAGTAGGGAAGGGAGGAGGAAACACCATATATTTT
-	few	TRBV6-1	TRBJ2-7	CASTYRDTYEQYF	TGTGCCAGCACCTACCGGGACACCTACGAGCAGTACTTC
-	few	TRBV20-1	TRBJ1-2	CSARYEGRTYGYTF	TGCAGTGCTAGATATGAGGGCAGGACCTATGGCTACACCTTC
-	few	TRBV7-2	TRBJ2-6	CASSFEGSGANVLTF	TGTGCCAGCAGCTTTGAGGGTTCTGGGGCCAACGTCCTGACTTTC
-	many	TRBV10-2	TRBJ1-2	CASSETGTNYGYTF	TGCGCCAGCAGTGAAACTGGCACCAACTATGGCTACACCTTC
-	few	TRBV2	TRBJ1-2	CASSEPRVLGYTF	TGTGCCAGCAGTGAACCGCGGGTTCTTGGCTACACCTTC
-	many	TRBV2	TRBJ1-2	CASSLGPYGYTF	TGTGCCAGCAGTTTAGGACCCTATGGCTACACCTTC
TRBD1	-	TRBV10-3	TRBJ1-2	CAISSGQGWGYTF	TGTGCCATCAGTTCGGGACAGGGTTGGGGCTACACCTTC
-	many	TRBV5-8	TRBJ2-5	CASSLVRRETQYF	TGTGCCAGCAGCTTGGTTAGGCGGGAGACCCAGTACTTC
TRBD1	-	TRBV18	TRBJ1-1	CASSQGTGADTEAFF	TGTGCCAGCTCACAGGGGACAGGGGCGGACACTGAAGCTTTCTTT
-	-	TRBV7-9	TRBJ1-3	CASSLQVPFSGNTIYF	TGTGCCAGCAGCCTACAGGTTCCATTCTCTGGAAACACCATATATTTT
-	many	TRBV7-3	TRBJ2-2	CASSLFSRPNTGELFF	TGTGCCAGCAGCTTATTCAGCAGGCCGAACACCGGGGAGCTGTTTTTT
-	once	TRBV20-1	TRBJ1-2	CSAREGFGAAYGYTF	TGCAGTGCCAGAGAGGGTTTTGGGGCAGCCTATGGCTACACCTTC
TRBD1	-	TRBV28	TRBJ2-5	CATKSGGAQGAQYF	TGTGCCACGAAGTCAGGGGGCGCCCAGGGGGCCCAGTACTTC
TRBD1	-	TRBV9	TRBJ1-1	CDRGTEAFF	TGTGACAGGGGCACTGAAGCTTTCTTT
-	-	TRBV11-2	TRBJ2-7	CAQTRAAYEQYF	TGTGCTCAGACTAGGGCGGCCTACGAGCAGTACTTC
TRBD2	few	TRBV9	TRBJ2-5	CASSESGTSGGYQETQYF	TGTGCCAGCAGCGAGTCCGGGACTAGCGGGGGTTACCAAGAGACCCAGTACTTC
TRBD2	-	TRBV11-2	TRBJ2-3	CASSQGLAGGLYTDTQYF	TGTGCCAGCAGCCAAGGCCTAGCGGGGGGACTTTACACAGATACGCAGTATTTT
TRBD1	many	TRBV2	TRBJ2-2	CASSETGVRTGELFF	TGTGCCAGCAGCGAGACAGGGGTGAGGACCGGGGAGCTGTTTTTT
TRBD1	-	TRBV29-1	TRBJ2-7	CSVLTGISYEQYF	TGCAGCGTACTGACAGGGATCTCCTACGAGCAGTACTTC
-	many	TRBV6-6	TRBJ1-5	CASSPRENQPQHF	TGTGCCAGCAGTCCCAGGGAAAATCAGCCCCAGCATTTT
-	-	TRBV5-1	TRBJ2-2	CASSLVADYTGELFF	TGCGCCAGCAGCTTGGTCGCCGACTACACCGGGGAGCTGTTTTTT
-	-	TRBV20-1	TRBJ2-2	CSARRGPNTGQLFF	TGCAGTGCTAGAAGGGGCCCGAACACCGGGCAGCTGTTTTTT
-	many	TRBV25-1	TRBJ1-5	CASSEEGGAGQPQHF	TGTGCCAGCAGTGAAGAAGGGGGGGCGGGACAGCCCCAGCATTTT
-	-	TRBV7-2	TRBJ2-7	CASSLEHGPYEQYF	TGTGCCAGCAGCTTGGAGCATGGGCCCTACGAGCAGTACTTC
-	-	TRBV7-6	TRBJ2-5	CASSPYSEETQYF	TGTGCCAGCAGCCCATACTCAGAAGAGACCCAGTACTTC
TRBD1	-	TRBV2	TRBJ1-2	CASSLERTGGDGYTF	TGCGCCAGCAGCTTGGAAAGGACAGGGGGCGATGGCTACACCTTC
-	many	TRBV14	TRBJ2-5	CASSQGARRETQYF	TGTGCCAGCAGCCAAGGGGCGCGGAGGGAGACCCAGTACTTC
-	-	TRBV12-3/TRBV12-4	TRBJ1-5	CASTGGGVSNQPQHF	TGTGCCAGCACCGGGGGCGGGGTTAGCAATCAGCCCCAGCATTTT
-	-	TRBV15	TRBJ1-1	CATSRTRAGVNTEAFF	TGTGCCACCAGCAGAACACGGGCAGGGGTGAACACTGAAGCTTTCTTT
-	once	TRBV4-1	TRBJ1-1	CASSQGSPRTEAFF	TGCGCCAGCAGCCAAGGCAGCCCACGGACTGAAGCTTTCTTT
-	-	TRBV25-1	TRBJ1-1	CASSRLGQVTEAFF	TGTGCCAGCAGCCGACTCGGGCAGGTCACTGAAGCTTTCTTT
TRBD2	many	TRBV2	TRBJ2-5	CASTPRREGRKTQYF	TGTGCCAGCACACCGAGGCGGGAGGGCCGGAAGACCCAGTACTTC
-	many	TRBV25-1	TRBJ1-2	CASSEFTGGLGYGYTF	TGTGCCAGCAGTGAATTTACCGGGGGGCTAGGCTATGGCTACACCTTC
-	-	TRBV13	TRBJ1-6	CASSFRPSDSPLHF	TGTGCCAGCAGTTTCAGGCCCAGTGATTCACCCCTCCACTTT